One sample yielded the 18 T cell receptor beta chains listed below, sequenced in a study of OX40 agonist ivuxolimab in advanced cancers. TCRdb's copy holds only in-frame clones and misses some; the assay was immunoSEQ multiplex PCR. Seen here are about 95,000 clones, 85% to 90% observed once, and the top ten hold under 0.35%. The material was CD4+ or CD8+ T cells sorted from blood, obtained in a trial of the OX40 agonist ivuxolimab. Receptors originate from an adult with an advanced solid tumor such as melanoma, head and neck, liver or kidney cancer.

The CDR3, as DNA: TGTGCCAGCAGCCAAGATCGGCGGACAGGGCAGGGTGGCTACACCTTC. Protein product: CASSQDRRTGQGGYTF. The rearrangement links TRBV4-2 to TRBJ1-2; the match to TRBD1 covers 8 bases. This CDR3 has 16 residues. V shed 0 bases and J 7 bases; nucleotides not matched to a gene: 10. Germline lookup yields CDR1 LGHNA and CDR2 YNFKEQ.

This CDR3 reads CASSLGVRQGLQETQYF. As DNA, the CDR3 is TGTGCCAGCAGCTTAGGGGTCAGGCAGGGGCTACAAGAGACCCAGTACTTC. The chain couples TRBV7-9 to TRBJ2-5, with a tentative D call TRBD1 (6 bases). The V end was cut by 1 base, the J end by 2 bases, with 17 bases between. CDR1 is SEHNR, CDR2 FQNEAQ, per germline (reference sequence). The CDR3 runs 17 residues.

This clone was seen once. The chain couples TRBV7-2 to TRBJ1-2; a possible D gene is TRBD1 (5 bases). CDR3 size: 14 residues. Trimming left V 7 bases short and J 1 base short, with 13 bases between. Germline assignment: CDR1 SGHTA and CDR2 FQGNSA. CDR3 nucleotides: TGTGCCAGCACCCCAGGGAGGGATAACTATGGCTACACCTTC. Residues: CASTPGRDNYGYTF.

J is TRBJ1-3 and V is TRBV5-8; D gene unclear. The germline V gene encodes CDR1 SGHTS and CDR2 YDEGEE. The V end lost 2 bases, the J end lost 4 bases, and 13 bases lay between the germline ends. The length of the CDR3 is 15 residues. The DNA of the CDR3 is TGTGCCAGCAGCTTCCCGCCAGGAACCGGAAACACCATATATTTT. It codes for CASSFPPGTGNTIYF.

This rearrangement joins TRBV29-1 to TRBJ1-1; 7 bases agree with TRBD1. Losses at the gene ends were 4 bases for V and 4 bases for J; bases not matched to a gene: 6. Germline CDR1 reads SQVTM; CDR2 reads ANQGSEA. The CDR3 extends over 13 amino acids. DNA of the CDR3: TGCAGCGTTGGACAGGGTCGGTCCACTGAAGCTTTCTTT. Encoded protein: CSVGQGRSTEAFF.

This clone has more than one count but fewer than ten. J is TRBJ2-5 and V is TRBV6-6, with TRBD1 as a possible D gene (5 bases). Germline values: CDR1 MNHNY, CDR2 SVGAGI (reference sequence). The CDR3 runs to 14 residues. Deletions cut 4 bases from V and 5 bases from J, with 14 bases between. The CDR3 DNA follows: TGTGCCAGCAGTTCCCGAAGCAGGGCTGAGACCCAGTACTTC. The encoded protein is CASSSRSRAETQYF.

This rearrangement joins TRBV30 to TRBJ2-7; maybe TRBD1 (6 bases). With 5 bases removed from V and 3 bases from J, the gap between germline ends came to 23 bases. The CDR3 covers 16 residues. Germline-derived CDR1 and CDR2 are GTSNPN and SVGIG (reference sequence). CDR3 region: CAWGGFDRRKGYEQYF. The CDR3 DNA sequence: TGTGCCTGGGGGGGCTTCGACAGGCGAAAGGGCTACGAGCAGTACTTC.

The gene calls are TRBV18 and TRBJ2-7; 7 bases align to TRBD1. J was trimmed by 3 bases and V by 2 bases; bases with no gene match: 7. CDR3 size: 15 residues. Germline V gives CDR1 KGHSH, CDR2 LQKENI. The chain's CDR3 is CASSPGTVGGYEQYF. The CDR3 DNA follows: TGTGCCAGCTCACCAGGGACAGTTGGAGGCTACGAGCAGTACTTC.

The chain joins TRBV14 to TRBJ2-1, with D tentatively TRBD2 (5 bases). V was shortened by 6 bases and J by 12 bases, with 27 bases between the two germline ends. The V gene's germline CDR1 is SGHDN and CDR2 FVKESK. The length of the CDR3 is 16 residues. The CDR3 sequence: CASRDRAGPNTMRQFF. CDR3 bases: TGTGCCAGCAGAGATCGGGCGGGCCCTAACACAATGAGGCAGTTCTTC.

This chain connects TRBV7-2 to TRBJ1-1; 8 bases match TRBD1. The CDR3 runs 15 residues. The germline gives CDR1 SGHTA, CDR2 FQGNSA. With 1 base clipped from V and 4 bases from J, the junction kept 5 bases outside the gene matches. In DNA form, the CDR3 reads TGTGCCAGCAGCTTAGGAGGACAGGGTGGCACTGAAGCTTTCTTT. Its protein product is CASSLGGQGGTEAFF.

The gene calls are TRBV28 and TRBJ1-3; D is unresolved. Between the trimmed V and J ends, which lost 6 bases and 0 bases, there was a span of 15 bases. The CDR3 totals 16 residues. Looked up from germline, CDR1 is MDHEN and CDR2 is SYDVKM. CDR3 loop: CASRLPASASGNTIYF. The CDR3 region has the DNA TGTGCCAGCAGGCTTCCCGCCTCAGCCTCTGGAAACACCATATATTTT.

V and J are TRBV27 and TRBJ2-7; D is ambiguous. Trimming pared 5 bases from V and 3 bases from J, leaving 14 bases between. CDR3 length: 14 residues. Germline CDR1 is MNHEY and CDR2 is SMNVEV (reference sequence). CDR3: CASSPRQAHYEQYF. CDR3 coding DNA: TGTGCCAGCAGTCCCAGGCAGGCCCACTACGAGCAGTACTTC.

The chain is built from TRBV7-3 and TRBJ2-7; a weak D match, TRBD1 (6 bases). V gave up 2 bases and J gave up 2 bases, with 16 bases separating them. The CDR3 is 16 residues long. Germline CDR1 and CDR2: SGHTA and FQGTGA. The CDR3 nucleotides are TGTGCCAGCAGCTTAGAATCGGGCGAGGGGGCCTACGAGCAGTACTTC. It specifies CASSLESGEGAYEQYF.

CDR3 DNA: TGTGCCTGGAGTGTAAATTGGGACAGGGAGGGTGAAGCTTTCTTT. Encoded protein: CAWSVNWDREGEAFF. J is TRBJ1-1 and V is TRBV30; TRBD1 matches at 9 bases. The CDR3 totals 15 residues. The germline V gene has CDR1 GTSNPN and CDR2 SVGIG (reference sequence). The V and J ends lost 0 bases and 7 bases, in that order; junction bases with no gene match: 9.

This sequence joins TRBV27 and TRBJ2-3; 9 bases line up with TRBD2. The CDR3 consists of 17 residues. CDR1 MNHEY and CDR2 SMNVEV come from the germline V gene (reference sequence). Germline trimming cut 4 bases from V and 1 base from J; bases unmatched to any gene: 9. For the CDR3, the DNA is TGTGCCAGCAGTTCCATGGAGGAGCGGGAGGGCACAGATACGCAGTATTTT. This translates into CASSSMEEREGTDTQYF.

The chain combines TRBV30 with TRBJ1-2; no reliable D call. Trimming removed 2 bases at V and 2 bases at J, with 12 bases between. Per germline, CDR1 GTSNPN and CDR2 SVGIG (reference sequence). The CDR3 is 14 residues long. CDR3 region: CAWSPGRTNYGYTF. DNA of the CDR3: TGTGCCTGGAGTCCCGGACGGACCAACTATGGCTACACCTTC.

This clone was observed a handful of times. The gene calls are TRBV5-1 and TRBJ2-7; D is uncertain. The CDR3 extends over 17 amino acids. V was trimmed by 0 bases and J by 6 bases, leaving 22 bases between them. Germline V gene data show CDR1 as SGHRS and CDR2 as YFSETQ. The CDR3 spells CASSLEGPDARAFEQYF. The DNA for the CDR3 is TGCGCCAGCAGCTTGGAGGGCCCAGACGCCCGAGCTTTCGAGCAGTACTTC.

The gene calls are TRBV14 and TRBJ2-1; D is ambiguous. The V end was cut by 1 base, the J end by 3 bases, with 7 bases between. CDR1 and CDR2 from the germline V gene are SGHDN and FVKESK. The CDR3 length is 14 residues. The CDR3 loop is CASSQGGVYNEQFF. In nucleotides, the CDR3 is TGTGCCAGCAGCCAAGGTGGGGTCTACAATGAGCAGTTCTTC.